This T cell receptor beta chain derives from a study of technical replicates of blood from a few donors. TCRdb's table, derived via immunoSEQ multiplex PCR, lists solely in-frame clones and lacks some. The table lists 45,000 to 55,000 clones, 94% of them singletons. V gave up 4 bases and J gave up 2 bases, with 11 bases separating them. The germline V gene has CDR1 WSHSY and CDR2 SAAADI. The CDR3 is 14 amino acids. This chain uses TRBV10-2 with TRBJ1-1; a weak D match, TRBD1 (5 bases). This TCR was recovered from a human donor in good health. The material sequenced was T cells isolated from PBMCs. The CDR3: CASSVRGDNTEAFF. The CDR3 nucleotides are TGCGCCAGCAGTGTCCGGGGGGATAACACTGAAGCTTTCTTT.